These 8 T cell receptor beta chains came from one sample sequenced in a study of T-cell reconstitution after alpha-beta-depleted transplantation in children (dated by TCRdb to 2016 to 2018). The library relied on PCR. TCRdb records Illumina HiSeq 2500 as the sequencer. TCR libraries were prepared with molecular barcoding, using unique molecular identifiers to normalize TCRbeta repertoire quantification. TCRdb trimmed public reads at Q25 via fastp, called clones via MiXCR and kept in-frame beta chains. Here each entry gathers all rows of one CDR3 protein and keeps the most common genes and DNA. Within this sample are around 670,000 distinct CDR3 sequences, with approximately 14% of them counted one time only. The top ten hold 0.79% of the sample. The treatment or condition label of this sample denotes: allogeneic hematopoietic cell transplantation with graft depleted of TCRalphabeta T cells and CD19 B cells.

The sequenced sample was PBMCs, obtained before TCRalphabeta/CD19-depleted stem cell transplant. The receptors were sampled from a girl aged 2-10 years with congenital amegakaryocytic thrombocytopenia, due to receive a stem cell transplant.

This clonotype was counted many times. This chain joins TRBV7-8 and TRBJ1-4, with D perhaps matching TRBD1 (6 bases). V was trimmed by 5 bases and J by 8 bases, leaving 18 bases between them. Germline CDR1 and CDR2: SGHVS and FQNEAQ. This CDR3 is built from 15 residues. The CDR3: CASSRAQGPWEKLFF. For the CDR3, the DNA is TGTGCCAGCAGCCGGGCACAGGGACCTTGGGAAAAACTGTTTTTT.

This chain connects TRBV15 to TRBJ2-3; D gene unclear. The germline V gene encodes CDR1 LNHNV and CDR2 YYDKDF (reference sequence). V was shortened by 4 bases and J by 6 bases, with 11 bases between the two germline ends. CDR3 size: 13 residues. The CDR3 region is CATSKDDRDTQYF. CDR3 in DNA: TGTGCCACCAGCAAGGACGATCGGGATACGCAGTATTTT.

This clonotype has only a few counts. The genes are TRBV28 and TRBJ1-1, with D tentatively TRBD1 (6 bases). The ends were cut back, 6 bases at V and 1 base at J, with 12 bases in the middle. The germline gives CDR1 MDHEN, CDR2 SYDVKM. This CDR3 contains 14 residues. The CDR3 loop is CASSDRNGNTEAFF. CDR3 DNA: TGTGCCAGCAGCGACAGGAACGGGAACACTGAAGCTTTCTTT.

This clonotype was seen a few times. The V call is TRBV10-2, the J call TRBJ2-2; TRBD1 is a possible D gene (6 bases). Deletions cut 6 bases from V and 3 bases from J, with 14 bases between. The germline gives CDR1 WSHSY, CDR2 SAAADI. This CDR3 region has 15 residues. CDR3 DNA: TGCGCCAGCAGGATGGGCCAGGGGTACACCGGGGAGCTGTTTTTT. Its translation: CASRMGQGYTGELFF.

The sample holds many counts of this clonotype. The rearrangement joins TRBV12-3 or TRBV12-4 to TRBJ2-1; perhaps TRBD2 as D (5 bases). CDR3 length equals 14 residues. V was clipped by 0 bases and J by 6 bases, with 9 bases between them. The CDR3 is CASSLAGAVNEQFF. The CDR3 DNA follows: TGTGCCAGCAGTTTAGCGGGAGCTGTCAATGAGCAGTTCTTC.

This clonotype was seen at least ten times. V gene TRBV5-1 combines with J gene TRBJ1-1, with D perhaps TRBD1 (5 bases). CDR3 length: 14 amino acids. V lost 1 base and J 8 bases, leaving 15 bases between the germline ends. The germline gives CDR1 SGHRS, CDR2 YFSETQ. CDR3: CASSLSSQNREAFF. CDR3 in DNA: TGCGCCAGCAGCTTGAGTTCCCAGAACAGGGAAGCTTTCTTT.

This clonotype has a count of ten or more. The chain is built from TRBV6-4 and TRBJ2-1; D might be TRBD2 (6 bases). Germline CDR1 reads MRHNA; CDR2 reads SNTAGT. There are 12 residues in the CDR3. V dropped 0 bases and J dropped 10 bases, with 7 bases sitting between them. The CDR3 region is CASSDSGGEQFF. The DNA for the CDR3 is TGTGCCAGCAGTGACTCGGGAGGAGAGCAGTTCTTC.

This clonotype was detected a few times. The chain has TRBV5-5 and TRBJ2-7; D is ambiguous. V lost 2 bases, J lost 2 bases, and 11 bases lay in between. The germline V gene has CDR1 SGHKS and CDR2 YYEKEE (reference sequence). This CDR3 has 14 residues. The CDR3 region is CASSFGTRTYEQYF. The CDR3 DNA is TGTGCCAGCAGCTTTGGTACTCGGACCTACGAGCAGTACTTC.